These 28 T cell receptor beta chains originate from one sample sequenced in a study of shared clonotypes between healthy human individuals (TCRdb year 2020). Receptor amplification or capture employed the immunoSEQ multiplex PCR assay. Not all clones reach the TCRdb copy of this immuneACCESS table, which keeps in-frame sequences only. Checked studies attribute under half of the gap to unresolved V genes and leave the rest unexplained. The sample contains 1.6 million or so clones, less than 99% of them found a single time. The ten largest clones take up around 0.33% of the sample. Material: naive CD4+ T cells sorted from blood. The sample's cell subset or site, from its label and the paper: CD45RA+ positively selected. These receptors were obtained from a man younger than 40 in good health.

The V gene is TRBV27, the J gene TRBJ2-3; D unclear. The CDR3 runs to 14 residues. CDR1 is MNHEY and CDR2 is SMNVEV in the germline V gene (reference sequence). V was trimmed by 3 bases and J by 3 bases, leaving 10 bases between them. Here the CDR3 reads CASSLGRRTDTQYF. The CDR3 region has the DNA TGTGCCAGCAGTTTGGGAAGACGGACAGATACGCAGTATTTT.

The chain has TRBV7-9 and TRBJ2-5, with D hard to call. The V gene lost 8 bases and the J gene lost 4 bases, with 17 bases spanning the gap. CDR1 is SEHNR and CDR2 is FQNEAQ in the germline V gene (reference sequence). This CDR3 contains 14 residues. CDR3 DNA sequence: TGTGCCAGCCCCGGGTCCTCTAATGGAGAGACCCAGTACTTC. This codes for CASPGSSNGETQYF.

The chain uses TRBV29-1 and TRBJ2-7, with 7 positions matching TRBD1. The V segment lost 4 bases and the J segment 4 bases; nucleotides outside the gene matches: 7. This CDR3 spans 13 amino acids. Per germline, CDR1 SQVTM and CDR2 ANQGSEA. The CDR3 reads CSVAEGRGYEQYF. The CDR3 DNA reads TGCAGCGTTGCCGAGGGCAGGGGGTACGAGCAGTACTTC.

This clone came up once. CDR3 in amino acids: CASSEQTGTHSGNTIYF. CDR3 nucleotide sequence: TGTGCCAGCAGCGAGCAGACCGGCACCCACTCTGGAAACACCATATATTTT. This rearrangement joins TRBV9 to TRBJ1-3; D gene uncertain. The germline V gene encodes CDR1 SGDLS and CDR2 YYNGEE. With 3 bases removed from V and 0 bases from J, the gap between germline ends came to 16 bases. This CDR3 region has 17 residues. The full variable domain, its missing parts supplied by reference TRBV9 and TRBJ1-3, is DSGVTQTPKHLITATGQRVTLRCSPRSGDLSVYWYQQSLDQGLQFLIQYYNGEERAKGNILERFSAQQFPDLHSELNLSSLELGDSALYFCASSEQTGTHSGNTIYFGEGSWLTVV.

The chain recombines TRBV7-3 with TRBJ1-1, with 7 bases fitting TRBD1. The germline gives CDR1 SGHTA, CDR2 FQGTGA. With V trimmed by 4 bases and J by 1 base, 18 bases remained unmatched. The CDR3 is 19 residues long. The CDR3 is CASSSPVDRAGGQNTEAFF. The DNA for the CDR3 is TGTGCCAGCAGCTCACCCGTCGACAGGGCCGGTGGACAGAACACTGAAGCTTTCTTT.

Points on this clone: Different DNA sequences within this sample yield the same CDR3. This chain links TRBV9 with TRBJ2-7; tentatively, D is TRBD2 (6 bases). Germline values: CDR1 SGDLS, CDR2 YYNGEE. V was clipped by 3 bases and J by 3 bases, with 10 bases between them. The CDR3 covers 13 residues. The CDR3 sequence: CASSAGTDYEQYF. The CDR3 DNA sequence: TGTGCCAGCAGCGCTGGGACTGACTACGAGCAGTACTTC.

The chain recombines TRBV5-1 with TRBJ1-1; a weak D match, TRBD1 (5 bases). Germline-derived CDR1 and CDR2 are SGHRS and YFSETQ. Trimming left V 3 bases short and J 5 bases short, with 20 bases between. The CDR3 spans 16 residues. CDR3 in amino acids: CASSSFTKTGVTEAFF. The DNA of the CDR3 is TGCGCCAGCAGCTCATTCACCAAGACGGGGGTTACTGAAGCTTTCTTT. The full variable domain, with the rest looked up from reference TRBV5-1 and TRBJ1-1, is KAGVTQTPRYLIKTRGQQVTLSCSPISGHRSVSWYQQTPGQGLQFLFEYFSETQRNKGNFPGRFSGRQFSNSRSEMNVSTLELGDSALYLCASSSFTKTGVTEAFFGQGTRLTVV.

The chain couples TRBV21-1 to TRBJ1-5; no DNA check was done on the table's D call, TRBD1. TRBV21-1 is labeled a pseudogene. This CDR3 has 17 residues. CDR3 loop: CASSIRTGTLCNQPQHF. CDR3 nucleotides: TGTGCCAGCAGCATCAGGACAGGGACTTTATGTAATCAGCCCCAGCATTTT.

The chain uses TRBV5-1 and TRBJ1-4; D gene uncertain. V was pared by 4 bases and J by 5 bases, with 12 bases between. Germline V gene data show CDR1 as SGHRS and CDR2 as YFSETQ. The CDR3 is made up of 14 amino acids. The CDR3 loop is CASSPNSPNEKLFF. As DNA, the CDR3 is TGCGCCAGCAGCCCCAACTCCCCCAATGAAAAACTGTTTTTT.

The CDR3 reads CASSRTGRGTEAFF. The CDR3 DNA sequence: TGTGCCAGCAGCCGTACCGGGCGGGGCACTGAAGCTTTCTTT. The chain has TRBV27 and TRBJ1-1; D unresolved. V was cut by 6 bases and J by 4 bases, with 15 bases left in between. This CDR3 contains 14 residues. Germline V gene data show CDR1 as MNHEY and CDR2 as SMNVEV (reference sequence).

V usage is TRBV15 and J usage is TRBJ2-7; 12 bases are a match to TRBD2. The trim removed 1 base at V and 3 bases at J, leaving 10 bases unmatched. Germline CDR1 is LNHNV and CDR2 is YYDKDF (reference sequence). CDR3 length: 18 residues. The CDR3 region is CATSRGPLAGGPSYEQYF. The CDR3 coding sequence is TGTGCCACCAGCAGAGGCCCCCTAGCGGGAGGGCCCAGCTACGAGCAGTACTTC. The entire variable domain, with the rest obtained from reference TRBV15 and TRBJ2-7, is as follows: DAMVIQNPRYQVTQFGKPVTLSCSQTLNHNVMYWYQQKSSQAPKLLFHYYDKDFNNEADTPDNFQSRRPNTSFCFLDIRSPGLGDTAMYLCATSRGPLAGGPSYEQYFGPGTRLTVT.

This clone was counted once. The chain recombines TRBV6-5 with TRBJ1-1; D not resolved. The V gene lost 6 bases and the J gene lost 2 bases, with 7 bases spanning the gap. There are 12 residues in the CDR3. CDR1 and CDR2 (germline): MNHEY, SVGAGI. As DNA, the CDR3 is TGTGCCAGCAGCAACCTTAACACTGAAGCTTTCTTT. As protein: CASSNLNTEAFF.

This clone was seen just once. This chain links TRBV5-4 with TRBJ2-1; TRBD2 agrees at 9 bases. This CDR3 contains 18 residues. The junction had 10 bases not matched to a gene; V was cut back by 3 bases and J by 0 bases. Germline assignment: CDR1 SGHNT and CDR2 YYREEE (reference sequence). Written as DNA, the CDR3 is TGTGCCAGCAGCTCCCTTGCGGGAGGGACCCCCTCCTACAATGAGCAGTTCTTC. This codes for CASSSLAGGTPSYNEQFF.

This clone appeared once. The same CDR3 arises from other DNA sequences in this sample as well. The chain employs TRBV10-2 and TRBJ1-5; unclear D gene. The CDR3 is 16 amino acids. Germline CDR1 and CDR2: WSHSY and SAAADI. The V gene lost 2 bases and the J gene lost 1 base, with 12 bases spanning the gap. The CDR3 reads CASSELGGGSNQPQHF. The CDR3 bases are TGCGCCAGCAGTGAGCTCGGCGGAGGGAGCAATCAGCCCCAGCATTTT.

The DNA for the CDR3 is TGCAGCGTGGGGACTACCAAGCGTGGCTACACCTTC. The encoded protein is CSVGTTKRGYTF. The V and J genes are TRBV29-1 and TRBJ1-2, with D maybe TRBD1 (5 bases). This CDR3 region has 12 residues. Germline CDR1 and CDR2: SQVTM and ANQGSEA. Trimming stripped 6 bases from V and 7 bases from J, with 15 bases between. Drawing the rest from reference TRBV29-1 and TRBJ1-2, the complete variable domain is SAVISQKPSRDICQRGTSLTIQCQVDSQVTMMFWYRQQPGQSLTLIATANQGSEATYESGFVIDKFPISRPNLTFSTLTVSNMSPEDSSIYLCSVGTTKRGYTFGSGTRLTVV.

The V gene is TRBV6-6, the J gene TRBJ1-5; D gene ambiguous. The length of the CDR3 is 15 residues. CDR1 and CDR2 (germline): MNHNY, SVGAGI (reference sequence). V lost 3 bases and J lost 6, with 15 bases in between. The CDR3 nucleotides read TGTGCCAGCAGTTATGCATCGGCAGCCGGTCAGCCCCAGCATTTT. Residues: CASSYASAAGQPQHF.

This sequence joins TRBV5-1 and TRBJ2-1, with TRBD1 matching 7 bases. V trimming: 4 bases; J trimming: 7 bases; junction bases outside the gene matches: 8. The CDR3 is 14 amino acids. CDR1 SGHRS and CDR2 YFSETQ come from the germline V gene. The CDR3 reads CASSRNRGGNEQFF. CDR3 sequence (DNA): TGCGCCAGCAGCCGGAACAGGGGCGGAAATGAGCAGTTCTTC. Filled out from reference TRBV5-1 and TRBJ2-1, the complete variable domain reads KAGVTQTPRYLIKTRGQQVTLSCSPISGHRSVSWYQQTPGQGLQFLFEYFSETQRNKGNFPGRFSGRQFSNSRSEMNVSTLELGDSALYLCASSRNRGGNEQFFGPGTRLTVL.

The chain carries TRBV6-6 and TRBJ1-1, with 7 bases fitting TRBD1. Germline assignment: CDR1 MNHNY and CDR2 SVGAGI (reference sequence). Trimming at V came to 6 bases and at J to 1 base, leaving 5 bases not matched to a gene. CDR3 length equals 14 residues. The CDR3 coding sequence is TGTGCCAGCAGCCTGGGACAGAAGAACACTGAAGCTTTCTTT. This gives the protein CASSLGQKNTEAFF.

Worth noting for this clone: Additional DNA sequences in this sample encode the identical CDR3. The chain joins TRBV6-5 to TRBJ2-7, with a tentative D call TRBD1 (6 bases). Germline lookup yields CDR1 MNHEY and CDR2 SVGAGI. V lost 6 bases to trimming and J lost 2 bases, with 11 bases between them. The CDR3 runs to 13 residues. The CDR3, as DNA: TGTGCCAGCAGCCAGGGGACAACCTACGAGCAGTACTTC. This encodes CASSQGTTYEQYF.

The V call is TRBV6-5, the J call TRBJ1-1; D ambiguous. The CDR3 is 11 residues long. CDR1 and CDR2 from the germline V gene are MNHEY and SVGAGI. The V and J ends lost 6 bases and 10 bases respectively, with 12 bases between them. The CDR3 here is CASRRGTVAFF. The DNA of the CDR3 is TGTGCCAGCAGACGAGGTACGGTAGCTTTCTTT.

V usage is TRBV18 and J usage is TRBJ1-5; D unresolved. The germline gives CDR1 KGHSH, CDR2 LQKENI. This CDR3 is built from 13 residues. Trimming removed 5 bases at V and 5 bases at J, with 10 bases between. The CDR3 DNA reads TGTGCCAGCTCAGCGAGGAGCGATCAGCCCCAGCATTTT. This codes for CASSARSDQPQHF.

The chain links TRBV5-4 to TRBJ2-7; no reliable D call. V lost 0 bases, J lost 5 bases, and 12 bases lay in between. In germline, CDR1 is SGHNT, CDR2 YYREEE (reference sequence). CDR3 length: 14 residues. The chain's CDR3 is CASSLGQSRDEQYF. The CDR3 DNA is TGTGCCAGCAGCTTGGGACAATCTAGAGACGAGCAGTACTTC.

CDR3 loop: CASSKGINQPQHF. As DNA, the CDR3 is TGTGCCAGCAGTAAGGGAATCAATCAGCCCCAGCATTTT. The chain couples TRBV28 to TRBJ1-5, with D hard to call. This CDR3 is 13 amino acids long. V lost 5 bases, J lost 3 bases, and 8 bases lay in between. Germline V lookup: CDR1 MDHEN, CDR2 SYDVKM. The whole variable domain, filled in from reference TRBV28 and TRBJ1-5, reads DVKVTQSSRYLVKRTGEKVFLECVQDMDHENMFWYRQDPGLGLRLIYFSYDVKMKEKGDIPEGYSVSREKKERFSLILESASTNQTSMYLCASSKGINQPQHFGDGTRLSIL.

In DNA, the CDR3 is TGTGCCAGCAGCTTTGATCGGGTCCGAGAGACCCAGTACTTC. This codes for CASSFDRVRETQYF. V is TRBV5-4 and J is TRBJ2-5; D not resolved. The CDR3 totals 14 residues. CDR1 and CDR2 from the germline V gene are SGHNT and YYREEE (reference sequence). Trimming removed 2 bases from V and 4 bases from J, with 12 bases in between.

The J gene is TRBJ2-7, the V gene TRBV11-2; 8 bases match TRBD1. CDR1 is SGHAT and CDR2 is FQNNGV in the germline V gene. CDR3 length: 19 amino acids. After removal of 5 bases from V and 3 bases from J, the junction contained 21 bases not matched to a gene. In DNA form, the CDR3 reads TGTGCCAGCAGCGACCGCTTACAGGGGGTTCGTATATTGGGCTACGAGCAGTACTTC. Protein: CASSDRLQGVRILGYEQYF. Looking up the rest from reference TRBV11-2 and TRBJ2-7 gives the full variable domain: EAGVAQSPRYKIIEKRQSVAFWCNPISGHATLYWYQQILGQGPKLLIQFQNNGVVDDSQLPKDRFSAERLKGVDSTLKIQPAKLEDSAVYLCASSDRLQGVRILGYEQYFGPGTRLTVT.

In this sample, this clone turned up once. J is TRBJ1-4 and V is TRBV7-9; no clear D. This CDR3 has 13 amino acids. Germline assignment: CDR1 SEHNR and CDR2 FQNEAQ (reference sequence). V dropped 3 bases and J dropped 7 bases, with 9 bases sitting between them. The CDR3 loop reads CASSLGFREKLFF. DNA of the CDR3: TGTGCCAGCAGCTTGGGCTTTCGTGAAAAACTGTTTTTT. The full variable domain, with the rest looked up from reference TRBV7-9 and TRBJ1-4, is DTGVSQNPRHKITKRGQNVTFRCDPISEHNRLYWYRQTLGQGPEFLTYFQNEAQLEKSRLLSDRFSAERPKGSFSTLEIQRTEQGDSAMYLCASSLGFREKLFFGSGTQLSVL.

This chain uses TRBV5-6 with TRBJ2-7, with unresolved D. CDR1 is SGHDT, CDR2 YYEEEE, per germline. V shed 0 bases and J shed 0 bases, with 4 bases lying between them. The CDR3 totals 13 residues. The CDR3 region is CASSLASSYEQYF. The CDR3 DNA reads as TGTGCCAGCAGCTTGGCAAGCTCCTACGAGCAGTACTTC. Combining the CDR3 with reference TRBV5-6 and TRBJ2-7 gives the whole variable domain DAGVTQSPTHLIKTRGQQVTLRCSPKSGHDTVSWYQQALGQGPQFIFQYYEEEERQRGNFPDRFSGHQFPNYSSELNVNALLLGDSALYLCASSLASSYEQYFGPGTRLTVT.

Comment on this clone: Within the sample, other DNA sequences also encode this same CDR3. V and J are TRBV5-4 and TRBJ2-1; 8 nucleotides line up with TRBD2. V lost 1 base and J lost 1; bases outside the gene matches: 1. Per the germline V gene, CDR1 is SGHNT and CDR2 is YYREEE (reference sequence). There are 15 residues in the CDR3. CDR3: CASSLTSGSYNEQFF. The CDR3 DNA sequence: TGTGCCAGCAGCTTGACTAGCGGATCCTACAATGAGCAGTTCTTC. Together with reference TRBV5-4 and TRBJ2-1, the CDR3 gives the full variable domain: ETGVTQSPTHLIKTRGQQVTLRCSSQSGHNTVSWYQQALGQGPQFIFQYYREEENGRGNFPPRFSGLQFPNYSSELNVNALELDDSALYLCASSLTSGSYNEQFFGPGTRLTVL.